Sequencing of this T cell receptor beta chain was carried out in a study of cytomegalovirus exposure and HLA in healthy donors. Points from the study as a whole: Accurate prediction of most subjects' HLA-A and HLA-B alleles from TCR beta sequences was reported. When presence/absence was analysed, sequencing depth was taken to be roughly uniform across donors. The Asian-associated ancestry cluster reportedly had fewer N-insertions than the 666-donor mean in a later analysis.

The PCR ran on 60 Vbeta and 13 Jbeta primers. In the original processing: In a later analysis, about 9.9 million of tens of millions of unique beta chains occurred in at least two donors. Assay: immunoSEQ multiplex PCR; the TCRdb copy retains only in-frame clones and omits some. V and J calls and clone size are as listed in that table; D and trimming were resolved from the DNA. The repertoire holds 85,000 to 120,000 clones, about 62% seen once, with 4% to 5.5% in the top ten. About this clone itself: As yet, its antigen is unknown.

Unmatched junction bases numbered 3, after V lost 5 bases and J lost 6 bases. Germline V gene sequence: CDR1 LNHDA, CDR2 SQIVND (reference sequence). The CDR3 spans 13 residues. Sequencing was done on a sample of PBMCs. This TCR was recovered from a human donor in good health. The chain joins TRBV19 to TRBJ2-1; 8 positions match TRBD1. The CDR3 sequence is CASSLQGANEQFF. The CDR3 region has the DNA TGTGCCAGTAGTCTCCAGGGGGCCAATGAGCAGTTCTTC. The complete variable domain, with remaining parts taken from reference TRBV19 and TRBJ2-1, reads DGGITQSPKYLFRKEGQNVTLSCEQNLNHDAMYWYRQDPGQGLRLIYYSQIVNDFQKGDIAEGYSVSREKKESFPLTVTSAQKNPTAFYLCASSLQGANEQFFGPGTRLTVL.